Described below is a single T cell receptor (beta chain) sequence and its context. What it binds is unknown. This entry belongs to a study of T-cell reconstitution after alpha-beta-depleted transplantation in children. Whole-study results and caveats: At day 60, the high TCRbeta diversity found in some patients originated from recipient T cells and thymic progenitors that had survived. Several hundred expanded graft clones reportedly gave rise to the alpha-beta T cells present about two months after transplant.

The trim removed 6 bases at V and 4 bases at J, leaving 9 bases unmatched. Germline V lookup: CDR1 DFQATT, CDR2 SNEGSKA (reference sequence). The length of the CDR3 is 15 residues. Unique molecular identifiers were incorporated into the prepared TCRbeta library. TCRdb redid the calling of the PCR reads with MiXCR, one entry per CDR3 protein. The sample includes approximately 630,000 distinct CDR3 sequences, approximately 14% of them seen just once. The rearrangement uses TRBV20-1 and TRBJ2-6, with 7 bases that match TRBD1. Material: PBMCs, obtained before TCRalphabeta/CD19-depleted stem cell transplant. The TCR sequence derives from a girl aged 2 to 9 with congenital amegakaryocytic thrombocytopenia, due to receive a stem cell transplant. CDR3 nucleotide sequence: TGCAGTGCCAGGGGGAATGGCGGAGGGGCCAACGTCCTGACTTTC. It yields the protein CSARGNGGGANVLTF.